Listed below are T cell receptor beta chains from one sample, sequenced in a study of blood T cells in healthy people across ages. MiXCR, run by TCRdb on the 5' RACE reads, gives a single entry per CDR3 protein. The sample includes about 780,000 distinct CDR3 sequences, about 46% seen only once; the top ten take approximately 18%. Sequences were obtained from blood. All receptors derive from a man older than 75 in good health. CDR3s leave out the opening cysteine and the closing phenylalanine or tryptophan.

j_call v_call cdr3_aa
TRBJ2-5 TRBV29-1 SVPLAELETQY
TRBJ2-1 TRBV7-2 ASSLAKFRLAGEYNEQF
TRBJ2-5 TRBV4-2 ASSQDAGAGGETQY
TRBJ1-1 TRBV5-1 ASRDTATEAF
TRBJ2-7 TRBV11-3 ASSPTVSYEQY
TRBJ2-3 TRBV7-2 ASSLFGAGGGDTQY
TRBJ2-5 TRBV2 ASSTPSIIQETQY
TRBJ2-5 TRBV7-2 ANSPGAQETQY
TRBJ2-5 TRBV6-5 ASSYTTSGSETQY
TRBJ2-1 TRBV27 ASSTRLAGDEQF
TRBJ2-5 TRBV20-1 SADKLQETQY
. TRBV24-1 ATSESGISEQY
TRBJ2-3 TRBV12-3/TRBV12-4 ASNQAPDRGPDTQY
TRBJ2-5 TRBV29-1 SVRTSGSYQETQY
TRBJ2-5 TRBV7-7 ASSPARRGETQY
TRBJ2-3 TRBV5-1 ASSQGLAEIESDTQY
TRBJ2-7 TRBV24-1 ATSDLSRIYEQY
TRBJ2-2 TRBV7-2 ASSLDRPATNTGELF
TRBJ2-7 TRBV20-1 SASETTAYEQY
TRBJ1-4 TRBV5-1 ASSLADYGGSLF
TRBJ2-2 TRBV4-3 ASSQGYTGELF
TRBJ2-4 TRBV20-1 SSGGQQAADIQY
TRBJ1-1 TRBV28 VHYSGTEAF
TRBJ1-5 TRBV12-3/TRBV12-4 ASSFRDRGNMGNQPQH
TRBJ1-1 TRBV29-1 SVVQGLATEAF
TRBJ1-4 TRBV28 ASSLSARGNEKLF
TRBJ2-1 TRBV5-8 ASSWGGTSGPNEQF
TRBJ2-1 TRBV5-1 ASSLDRPYNEQF
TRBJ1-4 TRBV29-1 SALVVGTGIEKLF
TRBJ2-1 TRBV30 AWSVGLAGVNEQF
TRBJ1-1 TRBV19 ASSIDFWQLNTEAF
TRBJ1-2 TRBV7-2 ASSLSTYGYT
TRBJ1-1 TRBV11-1 ASSPFTNEAF
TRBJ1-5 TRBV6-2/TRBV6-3 ASQGAPRVLDQPQH
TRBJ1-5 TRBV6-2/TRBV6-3 ASSYFPWGKDQPQH
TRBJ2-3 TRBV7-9 ASSLRLSDTQY
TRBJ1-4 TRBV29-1 SVGGAEKLF
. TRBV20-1 SARSAGAFYEQY
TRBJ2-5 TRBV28 ASGTGAKETQY
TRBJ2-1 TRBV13 ASSVGNTYNEQF
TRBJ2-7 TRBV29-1 SVETNGGGYEQY
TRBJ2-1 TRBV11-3 ASSPDYYNEQF
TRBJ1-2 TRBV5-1 ASSLGAGNGYT
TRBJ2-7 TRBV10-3 AISEDNYASYEQY
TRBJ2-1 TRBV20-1 SARVLVMSSYNEQF